These 23 T cell receptor beta chains were sequenced from one sample in a study of cytomegalovirus exposure and HLA in healthy donors (dated by TCRdb to about 2017). Library preparation employed the immunoSEQ multiplex PCR assay. For the multiplex PCR, a mixture combining 60 forward primers for TCR Vbeta segments and 13 reverse primers for TCR Jbeta segments was used. In TCRdb, the immuneACCESS table is reduced to in-frame sequences with V and J assigned. These tables do not hold every clone; where another copy was compared, an unresolved V gene accounts for under half, and the others remain unexplained. The sample contains around 150,000 clones, 76% of them found a single time. Together, the top ten hold 2.5% to 3.5% of the sample. The sequenced sample was PBMCs. All receptors derive from a male donor in good health and CMV-seronegative.

The chain has TRBV19 and TRBJ1-1; a weak D match, TRBD1 (5 bases). Trimming removed 7 bases from V and 0 bases from J, with 18 bases in between. The CDR3 contains 16 residues. Looked up from germline, CDR1 is LNHDA and CDR2 is SQIVND (reference sequence). The CDR3: CASNSPSTALNTEAFF. The CDR3 DNA is TGTGCCAGTAATTCCCCCTCGACAGCCTTGAACACTGAAGCTTTCTTT. The full variable domain, with the rest looked up from reference TRBV19 and TRBJ1-1, is DGGITQSPKYLFRKEGQNVTLSCEQNLNHDAMYWYRQDPGQGLRLIYYSQIVNDFQKGDIAEGYSVSREKKESFPLTVTSAQKNPTAFYLCASNSPSTALNTEAFFGQGTRLTVV.

This CDR3 is CASSFGQGGEKLFF. In DNA, the CDR3 is TGCGCCAGCAGCTTCGGACAAGGAGGGGAAAAACTGTTTTTT. The chain employs TRBV5-1 and TRBJ1-4, with D perhaps TRBD1 (5 bases). The CDR3 contains 14 residues. V gave up 2 bases and J gave up 8 bases, with 13 bases separating them. Germline CDR1 SGHRS, CDR2 YFSETQ.

The J gene is TRBJ2-1, the V gene TRBV7-2, with D possibly TRBD1 on 5 matching bases. Per germline, CDR1 SGHTA and CDR2 FQGNSA. This CDR3 is built from 14 residues. V gave up 2 bases and J gave up 0 bases, with 5 bases separating them. The DNA of the CDR3 is TGTGCCAGCAGCTTACAGGGCTCCTACAATGAGCAGTTCTTC. This translates into CASSLQGSYNEQFF.

CDR3 region: CASSVGGEGYYEQYF. CDR3 DNA: TGTGCCAGCAGCGTAGGGGGGGAAGGATACTACGAGCAGTACTTC. This sequence joins TRBV9 and TRBJ2-7; D is perhaps TRBD2 (6 bases). V was trimmed by 0 bases and J by 3 bases, leaving 13 bases between them. The CDR3 extends over 15 amino acids. Germline V gene sequence: CDR1 SGDLS, CDR2 YYNGEE.

The chain is built from TRBV15 and TRBJ2-6; 9 bases map to TRBD1. Per germline, CDR1 LNHNV and CDR2 YYDKDF (reference sequence). The CDR3 contains 18 residues. V shed 1 base and J 4 bases; nucleotides not matched to a gene: 8. The DNA of the CDR3 is TGTGCCACCAGCAGAGGTCCGGGACAGGGCGTGGGGGCCAACGTCCTGACTTTC. Protein product: CATSRGPGQGVGANVLTF.

The V call is TRBV5-1, the J call TRBJ2-7; D unresolved. There are 14 residues in the CDR3. V was shortened by 0 bases and J by 6 bases, with 13 bases between the two germline ends. Germline assignment: CDR1 SGHRS and CDR2 YFSETQ. The CDR3 protein is CASSLDVAFSEQYF. DNA of the CDR3: TGCGCCAGCAGCTTGGACGTCGCGTTTTCCGAGCAGTACTTC. Filled out from reference TRBV5-1 and TRBJ2-7, the complete variable domain reads KAGVTQTPRYLIKTRGQQVTLSCSPISGHRSVSWYQQTPGQGLQFLFEYFSETQRNKGNFPGRFSGRQFSNSRSEMNVSTLELGDSALYLCASSLDVAFSEQYFGPGTRLTVT.

This chain links TRBV2 with TRBJ1-5; TRBD1 is a possible D gene (6 bases). V was trimmed by 5 bases and J by 7 bases, leaving 15 bases between them. Germline V CDR1 and CDR2: SNHLY, FYNNEI. The CDR3 is made up of 14 amino acids. CDR3 in amino acids: CASSTQGSRQPQHF. The CDR3 bases are TGTGCCAGCAGTACACAGGGTTCGAGGCAGCCCCAGCATTTT. The full variable domain, in which reference TRBV2 and TRBJ1-5 provide the parts outside the CDR3, is EPEVTQTPSHQVTQMGQEVILRCVPISNHLYFYWYRQILGQKVEFLVSFYNNEISEKSEIFDDQFSVERPDGSNFTLKIRSTKLEDSAMYFCASSTQGSRQPQHFGDGTRLSIL.

The V call is TRBV7-3, the J call TRBJ2-3; D perhaps matches TRBD1 (5 bases). Looked up from germline, CDR1 is SGHTA and CDR2 is FQGTGA. The germline V and J ends were trimmed by 2 bases and 2 bases, with 14 bases remaining between them. The CDR3 is 16 amino acids. The CDR3 bases are TGTGCCAGCAGCTTAGGAAGGCAGGGCCTCACAGATACGCAGTATTTT. This encodes CASSLGRQGLTDTQYF.

The rearrangement joins TRBV28 to TRBJ1-2; D may be TRBD1 (5 bases). Germline V lookup: CDR1 MDHEN, CDR2 SYDVKM. The germline V and J ends were trimmed by 3 bases and 4 bases, with 12 bases remaining between them. The CDR3 contains 14 residues. The CDR3 loop is CASSFQDTVYGYTF. The CDR3 nucleotides read TGTGCCAGCAGTTTTCAGGACACAGTCTATGGCTACACCTTC.

The V call is TRBV7-2, the J call TRBJ2-1; the match to TRBD2 covers 8 bases. The V gene's germline CDR1 is SGHTA and CDR2 FQGNSA. Trimming cost V 1 base and J 2 bases; bases outside gene matches: 4. The CDR3 length is 16 residues. CDR3: CASSLVPAGAYNEQFF. DNA of the CDR3: TGTGCCAGCAGCTTAGTTCCAGCGGGGGCCTACAATGAGCAGTTCTTC.

V usage is TRBV18 and J usage is TRBJ1-5; a possible D gene is TRBD1 (5 bases). The CDR3 spans 16 residues. V was clipped by 1 base and J by 0 bases, with 10 bases between them. From germline, CDR1 is KGHSH and CDR2 LQKENI. CDR3 sequence: CASSPLPQVSNQPQHF. The DNA for the CDR3 is TGTGCCAGCTCACCACTTCCACAGGTTAGCAATCAGCCCCAGCATTTT.

V gene TRBV18 combines with J gene TRBJ2-2; D possibly corresponds to TRBD2 (7 bases). The CDR3 covers 15 residues. The V gene lost 2 bases and the J gene lost 7 bases, with 14 bases spanning the gap. Per germline, CDR1 KGHSH and CDR2 LQKENI. The CDR3 here is CASSPISGGHGELFF. CDR3 nucleotide sequence: TGTGCCAGCTCACCAATCTCGGGGGGACACGGGGAGCTGTTTTTT. Variable domain in full (rest from reference TRBV18 and TRBJ2-2): NAGVMQNPRHLVRRRGQEARLRCSPMKGHSHVYWYRQLPEEGLKFMVYLQKENIIDESGMPKERFSAEFPKEGPSILRIQQVVRGDSAAYFCASSPISGGHGELFFGEGSRLTVL.

V usage is TRBV29-1 and J usage is TRBJ1-2; no reliable D call. The V end lost 4 bases, the J end lost 4 bases, and 13 bases lay between the germline ends. This CDR3 is 13 amino acids long. Germline lookup yields CDR1 SQVTM and CDR2 ANQGSEA. The CDR3 coding sequence is TGCAGCGTTGCCCGCGACGGGATCTATGGCTACACCTTC. It is translated as CSVARDGIYGYTF. The entire variable domain, with the rest obtained from reference TRBV29-1 and TRBJ1-2, is as follows: SAVISQKPSRDICQRGTSLTIQCQVDSQVTMMFWYRQQPGQSLTLIATANQGSEATYESGFVIDKFPISRPNLTFSTLTVSNMSPEDSSIYLCSVARDGIYGYTFGSGTRLTVV.

This chain connects TRBV7-2 to TRBJ1-1, with 7 bases lining up with TRBD1. Trimming took 1 base from V and 10 from J; bases not matched to a gene: 6. The germline gives CDR1 SGHTA, CDR2 FQGNSA. The CDR3 length is 13 residues. CDR3 DNA sequence: TGTGCCAGCAGCTTAGAGGAGGGGGCTGGAGCTTTCTTT. Protein: CASSLEEGAGAFF.

The chain employs TRBV5-5 and TRBJ1-2; the D gene is possibly TRBD1 (6 bases). This CDR3 spans 12 amino acids. Trimming stripped 5 bases from V and 8 bases from J, with 13 bases between. Germline values: CDR1 SGHKS, CDR2 YYEKEE (reference sequence). Here the CDR3 reads CASRTSGGGYTF. CDR3 nucleotide sequence: TGTGCCAGCAGGACCTCGGGGGGCGGCTACACCTTC.

V gene TRBV9 combines with J gene TRBJ2-3; perhaps TRBD2 as D (6 bases). The V and J ends lost 4 bases and 1 base respectively, with 19 bases between them. Germline values: CDR1 SGDLS, CDR2 YYNGEE. The CDR3 is 17 residues long. The CDR3, as DNA: TGTGCCAGCAGCTTCCGTAGCGGCGGGCTCCGCACAGATACGCAGTATTTT. This gives the protein CASSFRSGGLRTDTQYF.

J is TRBJ2-7 and V is TRBV5-1; the match to TRBD1 covers 11 bases. The CDR3 is 14 amino acids. Germline V gene lookup returns CDR1 SGHRS and CDR2 YFSETQ. V shed 2 bases, J shed 5 bases, and the junction held 3 bases outside the gene matches. The CDR3 region is CASSLSGQGDEQYF. The CDR3, as DNA: TGCGCCAGCAGCTTATCGGGACAGGGGGACGAGCAGTACTTC. The full variable domain, completed using reference TRBV5-1 and TRBJ2-7, is KAGVTQTPRYLIKTRGQQVTLSCSPISGHRSVSWYQQTPGQGLQFLFEYFSETQRNKGNFPGRFSGRQFSNSRSEMNVSTLELGDSALYLCASSLSGQGDEQYFGPGTRLTVT.

This rearrangement joins TRBV5-1 to TRBJ1-1; D call uncertain. The V gene lost 0 bases and the J gene lost 1 base, with 7 bases spanning the gap. The CDR3 extends over 14 amino acids. Germline CDR1 SGHRS, CDR2 YFSETQ. DNA of the CDR3: TGCGCCAGCAGCTTGGCCAGTCGGAACACTGAAGCTTTCTTT. Translating gives CASSLASRNTEAFF.

The chain joins TRBV18 to TRBJ1-1, with unresolved D. Trimming took off 6 bases at V and 1 base at J, with 6 bases between the two ends. The CDR3 covers 12 residues. Germline CDR1 reads KGHSH; CDR2 reads LQKENI. The CDR3 spells CASSRANTEAFF. The CDR3 nucleotides read TGTGCCAGCTCCCGAGCGAACACTGAAGCTTTCTTT.

The rearrangement joins TRBV7-3 to TRBJ1-1; unclear D gene. This CDR3 is built from 13 residues. V was cut by 3 bases and J by 1 base, with 6 bases left in between. Germline CDR1 is SGHTA and CDR2 is FQGTGA. CDR3 in amino acids: CASSFRGNTEAFF. The CDR3 coding sequence is TGTGCCAGCAGCTTTCGGGGGAACACTGAAGCTTTCTTT.

The J gene is TRBJ2-4, the V gene TRBV19, with 12 bases identical to TRBD2. The CDR3 loop spans 16 amino acids. With 3 bases clipped from V and 12 bases from J, the junction kept 12 bases outside the gene matches. The germline CDR1 and CDR2 sequences are LNHDA and SQIVND (reference sequence). DNA for the CDR3: TGTGCCAGTAGTATTGCCCTAGAAGGGACTAGCGGGCATCAGTACTTC. Translated, it gives CASSIALEGTSGHQYF.

This clone was seen a single time. For the CDR3, the DNA is TGTGCCAGTAACATACAGTTGAACACTGAAGCTTTCTTT. Translation: CASNIQLNTEAFF. The rearrangement joins TRBV19 to TRBJ1-1; D unresolved. Trimming took off 7 bases at V and 0 bases at J, with 9 bases between the two ends. The CDR3 is 13 residues long. Per germline, CDR1 LNHDA and CDR2 SQIVND (reference sequence). The variable domain in full, with the rest retrieved from reference TRBV19 and TRBJ1-1, is DGGITQSPKYLFRKEGQNVTLSCEQNLNHDAMYWYRQDPGQGLRLIYYSQIVNDFQKGDIAEGYSVSREKKESFPLTVTSAQKNPTAFYLCASNIQLNTEAFFGQGTRLTVV.

V and J are TRBV29-1 and TRBJ2-5; TRBD2 matches at 11 bases. Germline CDR1 SQVTM, CDR2 ANQGSEA. V shed 7 bases, J shed 4 bases, and the junction held 8 bases outside the gene matches. The CDR3 runs to 14 residues. The CDR3 DNA reads TGCAGCGGGGTTGGACTAGCGGGTCTAGAGACCCAGTACTTC. Protein sequence: CSGVGLAGLETQYF.